A single sample gave rise to the 18 T cell receptor beta chains below, sequenced in a study of blood T cell repertoires in COVID-19. TCRdb's copy holds only in-frame clones and misses some; the assay was immunoSEQ multiplex PCR. This repertoire shows under 250,000 clones, around four fifths found once; its top ten account for about 27%. The sample taken for sequencing was peripheral blood. The receptors were gathered from a man aged 40-49 years with acute or convalescent COVID-19.

This clone has just one count. The CDR3 bases are TGTGCCAGCAGTTTCACGAACACCGGGGAGCTGTTTTTT. Translated: CASSFTNTGELFF. The rearrangement links TRBV12-3 or TRBV12-4 to TRBJ2-2; no firm D call. V gave up 3 bases and J gave up 0 bases, with 2 bases separating them. This CDR3 is built from 13 residues.

The V and J genes are TRBV5-1 and TRBJ2-5; the match to TRBD2 covers 7 bases. This CDR3 is 14 amino acids long. The germline CDR1 and CDR2 sequences are SGHRS and YFSETQ. V dropped 2 bases and J dropped 2; count of bases not matched to a gene: 3. For the CDR3, the DNA is TGCGCCAGCAGCTTTTCGGGGGGACAAGAGACCCAGTACTTC. It codes for CASSFSGGQETQYF.

This rearrangement joins TRBV6-2 or TRBV6-3 to TRBJ2-7; D not certain. CDR3 length equals 15 residues. Germline CDR1 is MNHEY and CDR2 is SVGEGT. V lost 0 bases and J 6 bases, leaving 15 bases between the germline ends. In DNA, the CDR3 is TGTGCCAGCAGTTACTCGGGCACATTAGTCACCGAGCAGTACTTC. Translated, it gives CASSYSGTLVTEQYF.

The chain joins TRBV19 to TRBJ2-2, with D tentatively TRBD2 (6 bases). The CDR3 contains 15 residues. The V end lost 7 bases, the J end lost 2 bases, and 14 bases lay between the germline ends. Germline CDR1 LNHDA, CDR2 SQIVND (reference sequence). The CDR3 reads CASITSPGNTGELFF. The DNA for the CDR3 is TGTGCCAGTATCACTAGCCCGGGAAACACCGGGGAGCTGTTTTTT.

The chain has TRBV5-1 and TRBJ2-4, with unresolved D. Trimming took off 5 bases at V and 5 bases at J, with 11 bases between the two ends. The germline gives CDR1 SGHRS, CDR2 YFSETQ. The CDR3 length is 13 residues. The CDR3 DNA reads TGCGCCAGCAGTCAAGACGGAGAAAACATTCAGTACTTC. It codes for CASSQDGENIQYF.

V gene TRBV4-2 combines with J gene TRBJ2-1; no firm D call. The length of the CDR3 is 15 residues. Trimming pared 1 base from V and 1 base from J, leaving 8 bases between. Per the germline V gene, CDR1 is LGHNA and CDR2 is YNFKEQ. DNA for the CDR3: TGTGCCAGCAGCCAAGGAGCTTCTTCCTACAATGAGCAGTTCTTC. Translated: CASSQGASSYNEQFF.

V and J are TRBV5-6 and TRBJ1-1, with 9 nucleotides matching TRBD1. Germline trimming cut 4 bases from V and 9 bases from J; bases unmatched to any gene: 19. The germline V gene encodes CDR1 SGHDT and CDR2 YYEEEE. The CDR3 is 17 residues long. The CDR3 protein is CASSRQPLDRGLGKAFF. The CDR3 DNA reads TGTGCCAGCAGCCGACAACCTTTGGACAGGGGCCTCGGGAAAGCTTTCTTT.

This sequence joins TRBV18 and TRBJ2-3; D is uncertain. V lost 3 bases to trimming and J lost 5 bases, with 9 bases between them. The CDR3 loop spans 13 amino acids. CDR1 and CDR2 from the germline V gene are KGHSH and LQKENI. In DNA, the CDR3 is TGTGCCAGCTCACCCCCTACTGAAGATACGCAGTATTTT. Amino acids: CASSPPTEDTQYF.

This clone turned up a few times. The rearrangement uses TRBV15 and TRBJ2-5; perhaps TRBD2 as D (6 bases). This CDR3 region has 16 residues. Trimming removed 1 base from V and 4 bases from J, with 16 bases in between. CDR1 and CDR2 from the germline V gene are LNHNV and YYDKDF (reference sequence). CDR3 amino acids: CATSRGDWGGGETQYF. In DNA form, the CDR3 reads TGTGCCACCAGCAGAGGGGACTGGGGTGGAGGAGAGACCCAGTACTTC.

This CDR3 reads CVRSLVTSGRDNTGELFF. CDR3 bases: TGTGTCAGAAGCTTGGTGACTAGCGGGAGGGATAACACCGGGGAGCTGTTTTTT. This chain uses TRBV7-5 with TRBJ2-2; TRBD2, as called in the table, went unchecked against the DNA. TRBV7-5 is an annotated pseudogene. This CDR3 has 18 residues.

The chain combines TRBV27 with TRBJ2-7; D is possibly TRBD1 (6 bases). This CDR3 region has 15 residues. V was clipped by 6 bases and J by 0 bases, with 15 bases between them. CDR1 is MNHEY, CDR2 SMNVEV, per germline (reference sequence). The chain's CDR3 is CASRRHRDNSYEQYF. The CDR3 coding sequence is TGTGCCAGCAGACGACACCGGGACAACTCCTACGAGCAGTACTTC.

The chain uses TRBV10-3 and TRBJ1-2, with 10 bases that match TRBD1. J gave up 6 bases and V 8 bases, and 9 bases lay outside the gene matches. The CDR3 runs to 14 residues. The germline gives CDR1 ENHRY, CDR2 SYGVKD. DNA for the CDR3: TGTGCCATCCCCTCGGGACAGGGGCCCGATGGCTACACCTTC. As protein: CAIPSGQGPDGYTF.

The chain uses TRBV6-5 and TRBJ2-6, with TRBD2 as a possible D gene (5 bases). The CDR3 runs 14 residues. V was pared by 6 bases and J by 2 bases, with 8 bases between. Per germline, CDR1 MNHEY and CDR2 SVGAGI. The DNA for the CDR3 is TGTGCCAGCAGACGGGAAACTGGGGCCAACGTCCTGACTTTC. Translation gives CASRRETGANVLTF.

The chain has TRBV18 and TRBJ2-5; TRBD1 matches at 9 bases. V shed 5 bases and J 3 bases; nucleotides not matched to a gene: 7. Germline V gives CDR1 KGHSH, CDR2 LQKENI. CDR3 length equals 15 residues. The DNA for the CDR3 is TGTGCCAGCTCATCGAGGACAGGGGCAAAAGAGACCCAGTACTTC. It encodes CASSSRTGAKETQYF.

This clone has only one observation. CDR3 DNA: TGTGCCAGCAGCTTGGCATCTTCTAACTATGGCTACACCTTC. This encodes CASSLASSNYGYTF. This chain joins TRBV11-2 and TRBJ1-2, with D uncertain. From germline, CDR1 is SGHAT and CDR2 FQNNGV. V lost 3 bases and J 0 bases, leaving 8 bases between the germline ends. The CDR3 runs to 14 residues. The entire variable domain, with the rest obtained from reference TRBV11-2 and TRBJ1-2, is as follows: EAGVAQSPRYKIIEKRQSVAFWCNPISGHATLYWYQQILGQGPKLLIQFQNNGVVDDSQLPKDRFSAERLKGVDSTLKIQPAKLEDSAVYLCASSLASSNYGYTFGSGTRLTVV.

The chain uses TRBV5-5 and TRBJ1-6; D not certain. V lost 1 base and J lost 7, with 6 bases in between. Germline CDR1 reads SGHKS; CDR2 reads YYEKEE (reference sequence). The CDR3 runs 13 residues. The CDR3 DNA follows: TGTGCCAGCAGCTTGTCAGTAAATTCACCCCTCCACTTT. This codes for CASSLSVNSPLHF.

Turning to this clone: One junction end disagrees with the germline gene, perhaps due to a read error. As DNA, the CDR3 is TGCGCCAGCAGCCGGGCGGCTAGCAGAGATACGCAGTATTTT. This encodes CASSRAASRDTQYF. V and J are TRBV5-1 and TRBJ2-3, with D tentatively TRBD2 (5 bases). The length of the CDR3 is 14 residues. The V gene's germline CDR1 is SGHRS and CDR2 YFSETQ. The whole variable domain, filled in from reference TRBV5-1 and TRBJ2-3, reads KAGVTQTPRYLIKTRGQQVTLSCSPISGHRSVSWYQQTPGQGLQFLFEYFSETQRNKGNFPGRFSGRQFSNSRSEMNVSTLELGDSALYLCASSRAASRDTQYFGPGTRLTVL.

In this sample, this clone turned up once. The genes are TRBV4-2 and TRBJ2-3; 7 nucleotides match TRBD2. The CDR3 totals 15 residues. Germline-derived CDR1 and CDR2 are LGHNA and YNFKEQ. V gave up 3 bases and J gave up 5 bases; unmatched junction bases: 8. The CDR3 here is CASSHRAGEVDTQYF. CDR3 in DNA: TGTGCCAGCAGCCACCGGGCGGGAGAAGTAGATACGCAGTATTTT.